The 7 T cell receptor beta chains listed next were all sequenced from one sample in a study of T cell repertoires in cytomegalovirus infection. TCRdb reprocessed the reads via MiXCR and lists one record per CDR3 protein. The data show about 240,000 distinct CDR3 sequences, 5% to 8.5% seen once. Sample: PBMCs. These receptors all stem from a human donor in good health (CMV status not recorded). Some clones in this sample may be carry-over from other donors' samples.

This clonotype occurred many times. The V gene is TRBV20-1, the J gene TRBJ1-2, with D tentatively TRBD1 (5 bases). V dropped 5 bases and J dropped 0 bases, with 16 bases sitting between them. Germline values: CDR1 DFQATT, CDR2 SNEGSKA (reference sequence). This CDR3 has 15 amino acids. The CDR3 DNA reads TGCAGTGCTCGACAGCGACCGACTACTAACTATGGCTACACCTTC. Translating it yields CSARQRPTTNYGYTF.

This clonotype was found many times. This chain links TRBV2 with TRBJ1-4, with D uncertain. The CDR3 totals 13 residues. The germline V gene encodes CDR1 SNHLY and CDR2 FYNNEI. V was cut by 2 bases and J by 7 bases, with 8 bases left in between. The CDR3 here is CASSEQEFEKLFF. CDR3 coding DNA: TGTGCCAGCAGTGAACAGGAATTTGAAAAACTGTTTTTT.

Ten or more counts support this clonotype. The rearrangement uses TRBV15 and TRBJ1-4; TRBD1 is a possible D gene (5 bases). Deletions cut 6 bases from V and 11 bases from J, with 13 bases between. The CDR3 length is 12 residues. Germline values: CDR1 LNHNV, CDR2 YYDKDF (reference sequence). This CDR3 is CATRTREEKLFF. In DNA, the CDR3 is TGTGCCACCAGGACCAGGGAGGAGAAACTGTTTTTT.

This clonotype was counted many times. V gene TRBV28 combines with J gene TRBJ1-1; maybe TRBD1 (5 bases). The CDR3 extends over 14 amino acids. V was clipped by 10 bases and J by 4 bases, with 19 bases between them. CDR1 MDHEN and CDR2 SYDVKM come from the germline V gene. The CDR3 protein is CAILGGGSFTEAFF. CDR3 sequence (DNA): TGTGCCATCCTTGGGGGAGGGTCATTCACTGAAGCTTTCTTT. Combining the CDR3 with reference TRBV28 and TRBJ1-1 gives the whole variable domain DVKVTQSSRYLVKRTGEKVFLECVQDMDHENMFWYRQDPGLGLRLIYFSYDVKMKEKGDIPEGYSVSREKKERFSLILESASTNQTSMYLCAILGGGSFTEAFFGQGTRLTVV.

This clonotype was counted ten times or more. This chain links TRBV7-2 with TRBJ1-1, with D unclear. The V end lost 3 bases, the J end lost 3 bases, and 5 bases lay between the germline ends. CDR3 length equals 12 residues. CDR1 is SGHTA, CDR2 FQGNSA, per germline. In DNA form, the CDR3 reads TGTGCCAGCAGCTTTAGGCACACTGAAGCTTTCTTT. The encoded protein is CASSFRHTEAFF.

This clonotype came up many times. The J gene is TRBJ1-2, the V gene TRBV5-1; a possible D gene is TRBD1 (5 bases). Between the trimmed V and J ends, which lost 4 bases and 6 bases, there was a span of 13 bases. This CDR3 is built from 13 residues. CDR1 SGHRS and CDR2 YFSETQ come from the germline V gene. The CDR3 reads CASSHLWGDGYTF. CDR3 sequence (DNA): TGCGCCAGCAGCCACTTGTGGGGGGATGGCTACACCTTC.

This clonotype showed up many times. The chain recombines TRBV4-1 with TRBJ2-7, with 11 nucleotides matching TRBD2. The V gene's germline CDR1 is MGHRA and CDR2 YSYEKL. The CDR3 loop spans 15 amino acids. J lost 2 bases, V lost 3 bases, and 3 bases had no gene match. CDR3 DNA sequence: TGCGCCAGCAGCCATACGACTAGCGGGGCCTACGAGCAGTACTTC. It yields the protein CASSHTTSGAYEQYF.